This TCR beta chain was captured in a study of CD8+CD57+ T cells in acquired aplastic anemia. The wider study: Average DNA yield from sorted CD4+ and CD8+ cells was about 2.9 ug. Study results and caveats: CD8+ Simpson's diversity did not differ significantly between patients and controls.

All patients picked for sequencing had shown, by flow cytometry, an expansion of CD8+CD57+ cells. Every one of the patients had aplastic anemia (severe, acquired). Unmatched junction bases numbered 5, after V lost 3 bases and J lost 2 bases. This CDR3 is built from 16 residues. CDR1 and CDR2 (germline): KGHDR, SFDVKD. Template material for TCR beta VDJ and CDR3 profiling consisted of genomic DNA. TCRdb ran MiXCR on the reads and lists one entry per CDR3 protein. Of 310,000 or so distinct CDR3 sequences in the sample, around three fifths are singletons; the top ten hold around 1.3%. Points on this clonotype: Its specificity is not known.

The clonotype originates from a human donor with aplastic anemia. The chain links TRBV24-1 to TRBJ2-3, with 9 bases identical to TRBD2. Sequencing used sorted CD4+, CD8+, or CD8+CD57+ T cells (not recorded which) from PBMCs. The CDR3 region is CATSDAVAGATDTQYF. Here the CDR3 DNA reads TGTGCCACCAGTGATGCCGTAGCGGGAGCCACAGATACGCAGTATTTT.